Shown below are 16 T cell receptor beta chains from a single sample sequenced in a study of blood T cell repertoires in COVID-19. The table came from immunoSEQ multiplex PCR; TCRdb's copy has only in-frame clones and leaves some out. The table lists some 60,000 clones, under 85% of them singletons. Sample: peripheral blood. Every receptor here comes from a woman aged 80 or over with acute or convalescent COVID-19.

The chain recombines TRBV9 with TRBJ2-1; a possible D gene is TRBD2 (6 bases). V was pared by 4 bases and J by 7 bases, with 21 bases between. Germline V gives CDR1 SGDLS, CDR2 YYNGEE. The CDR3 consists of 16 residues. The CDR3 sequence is CASSPRSRGEFNEQFF. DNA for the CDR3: TGTGCCAGCAGCCCCCGGTCGCGCGGGGAATTTAATGAGCAGTTCTTC.

CDR3 amino acids: CASSYSYRVNQPQHF. The CDR3 nucleotides are TGTGCCAGCAGTTACTCGTACAGGGTGAATCAGCCCCAGCATTTT. The chain joins TRBV6-5 to TRBJ1-5; D is possibly TRBD1 (6 bases). V lost 0 bases, J lost 4 bases, and 10 bases lay in between. The CDR3 loop spans 15 amino acids. Germline V gene sequence: CDR1 MNHEY, CDR2 SVGAGI.

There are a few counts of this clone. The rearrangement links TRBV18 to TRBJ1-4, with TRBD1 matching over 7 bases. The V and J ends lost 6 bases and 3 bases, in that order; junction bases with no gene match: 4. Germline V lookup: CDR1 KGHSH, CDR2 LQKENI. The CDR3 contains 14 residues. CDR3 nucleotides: TGTGCCAGCTCGCAGACAGGGTCTAATGAAAAACTGTTTTTT. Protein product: CASSQTGSNEKLFF.

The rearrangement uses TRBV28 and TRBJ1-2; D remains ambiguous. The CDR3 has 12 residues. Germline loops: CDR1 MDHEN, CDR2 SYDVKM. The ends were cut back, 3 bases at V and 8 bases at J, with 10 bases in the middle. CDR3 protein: CASSLSPMGYTF. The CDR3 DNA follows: TGTGCCAGCAGTTTGAGCCCTATGGGCTACACCTTC.

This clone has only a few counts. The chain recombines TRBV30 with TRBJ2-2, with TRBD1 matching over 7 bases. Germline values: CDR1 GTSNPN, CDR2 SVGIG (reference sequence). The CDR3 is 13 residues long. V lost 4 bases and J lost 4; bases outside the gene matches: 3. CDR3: CAWTTGPTGELFF. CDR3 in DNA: TGTGCCTGGACGACAGGGCCCACCGGGGAGCTGTTTTTT.

CDR3 sequence reads: CASTTGPVDTQYF. Here the CDR3 DNA reads TGTGCCAGCACCACTGGGCCAGTAGATACGCAGTATTTT. The rearrangement links TRBV7-2 to TRBJ2-3, with D hard to call. Germline V gene data show CDR1 as SGHTA and CDR2 as FQGNSA. Trimming left V 7 bases short and J 5 bases short, with 13 bases between. The CDR3 contains 13 residues.

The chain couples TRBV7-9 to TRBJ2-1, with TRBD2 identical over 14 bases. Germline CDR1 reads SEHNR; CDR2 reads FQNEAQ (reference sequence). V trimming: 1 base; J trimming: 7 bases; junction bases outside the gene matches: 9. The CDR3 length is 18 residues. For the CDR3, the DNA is TGTGCCAGCAGCTTAGTGGGGACTAGCGGGAGCCAAGGGAATGAGCAGTTCTTC. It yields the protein CASSLVGTSGSQGNEQFF. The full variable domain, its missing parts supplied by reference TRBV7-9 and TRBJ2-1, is DTGVSQNPRHKITKRGQNVTFRCDPISEHNRLYWYRQTLGQGPEFLTYFQNEAQLEKSRLLSDRFSAERPKGSFSTLEIQRTEQGDSAMYLCASSLVGTSGSQGNEQFFGPGTRLTVL.

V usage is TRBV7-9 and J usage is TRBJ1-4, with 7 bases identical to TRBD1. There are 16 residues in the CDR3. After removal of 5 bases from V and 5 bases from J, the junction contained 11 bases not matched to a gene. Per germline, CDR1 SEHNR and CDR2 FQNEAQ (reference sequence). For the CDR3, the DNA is TGTGCCAGCAGCCGCGATCAGGACAGGCCGAATGAAAAACTGTTTTTT. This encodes CASSRDQDRPNEKLFF. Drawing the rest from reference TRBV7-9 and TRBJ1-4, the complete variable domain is DTGVSQNPRHKITKRGQNVTFRCDPISEHNRLYWYRQTLGQGPEFLTYFQNEAQLEKSRLLSDRFSAERPKGSFSTLEIQRTEQGDSAMYLCASSRDQDRPNEKLFFGSGTQLSVL.

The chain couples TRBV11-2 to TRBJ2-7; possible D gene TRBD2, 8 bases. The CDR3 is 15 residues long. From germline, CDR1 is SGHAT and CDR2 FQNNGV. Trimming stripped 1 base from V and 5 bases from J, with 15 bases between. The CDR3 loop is CASSLVPGGGNEQYF. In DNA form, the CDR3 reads TGTGCCAGCAGCTTAGTACCGGGAGGGGGCAACGAGCAGTACTTC.

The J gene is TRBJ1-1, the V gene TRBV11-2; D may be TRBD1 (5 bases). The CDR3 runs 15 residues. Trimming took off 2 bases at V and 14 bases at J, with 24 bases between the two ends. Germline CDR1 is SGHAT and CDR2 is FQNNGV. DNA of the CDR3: TGTGCCAGCAGCTTATCCGTCCCACAGGTTACACTGATCTTCTTT. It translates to CASSLSVPQVTLIFF.

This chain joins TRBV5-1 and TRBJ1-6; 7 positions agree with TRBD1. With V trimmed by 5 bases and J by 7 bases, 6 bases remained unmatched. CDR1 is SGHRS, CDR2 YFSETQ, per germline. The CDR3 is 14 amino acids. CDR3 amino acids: CASRSGGGNSPLHF. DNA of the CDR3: TGCGCCAGCAGATCAGGGGGTGGCAATTCACCCCTCCACTTT. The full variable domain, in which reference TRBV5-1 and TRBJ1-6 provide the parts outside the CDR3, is KAGVTQTPRYLIKTRGQQVTLSCSPISGHRSVSWYQQTPGQGLQFLFEYFSETQRNKGNFPGRFSGRQFSNSRSEMNVSTLELGDSALYLCASRSGGGNSPLHFGNGTRLTVT.

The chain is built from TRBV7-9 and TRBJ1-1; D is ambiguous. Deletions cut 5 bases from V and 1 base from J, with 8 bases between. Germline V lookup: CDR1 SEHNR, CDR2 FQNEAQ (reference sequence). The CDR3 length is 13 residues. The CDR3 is CASSENTNTEAFF. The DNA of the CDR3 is TGTGCCAGCAGCGAGAATACGAACACTGAAGCTTTCTTT.

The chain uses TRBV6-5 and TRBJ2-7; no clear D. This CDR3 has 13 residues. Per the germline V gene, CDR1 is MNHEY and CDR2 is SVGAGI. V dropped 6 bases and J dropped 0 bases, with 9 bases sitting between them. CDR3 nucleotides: TGTGCCAGCAGAGCCCACGCCTCCTACGAGCAGTACTTC. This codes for CASRAHASYEQYF.

The CDR3, as DNA: TGTGCCAGCAGCTTGGGGAGGGGCGGTGGTTCACCCCTCCACTTT. This gives the protein CASSLGRGGGSPLHF. The rearrangement joins TRBV5-8 to TRBJ1-6, with D possibly matching TRBD1 (5 bases). CDR1 is SGHTS and CDR2 is YDEGEE in the germline V gene. This CDR3 comprises 15 residues. Trimming took off 0 bases at V and 9 bases at J, with 13 bases between the two ends.

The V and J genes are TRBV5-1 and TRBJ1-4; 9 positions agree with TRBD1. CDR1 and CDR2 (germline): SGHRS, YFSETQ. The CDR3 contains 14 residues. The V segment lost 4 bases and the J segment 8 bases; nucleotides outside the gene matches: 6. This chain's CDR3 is CASSVTGGREKLFF. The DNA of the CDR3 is TGCGCCAGCAGCGTGACAGGGGGACGCGAAAAACTGTTTTTT.

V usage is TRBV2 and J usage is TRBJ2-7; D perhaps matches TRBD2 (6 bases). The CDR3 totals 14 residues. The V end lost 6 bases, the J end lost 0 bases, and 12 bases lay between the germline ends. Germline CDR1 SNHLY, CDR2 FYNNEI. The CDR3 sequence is CASRFRGSSYEQYF. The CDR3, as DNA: TGTGCCAGCAGATTCCGGGGGAGCTCCTACGAGCAGTACTTC.